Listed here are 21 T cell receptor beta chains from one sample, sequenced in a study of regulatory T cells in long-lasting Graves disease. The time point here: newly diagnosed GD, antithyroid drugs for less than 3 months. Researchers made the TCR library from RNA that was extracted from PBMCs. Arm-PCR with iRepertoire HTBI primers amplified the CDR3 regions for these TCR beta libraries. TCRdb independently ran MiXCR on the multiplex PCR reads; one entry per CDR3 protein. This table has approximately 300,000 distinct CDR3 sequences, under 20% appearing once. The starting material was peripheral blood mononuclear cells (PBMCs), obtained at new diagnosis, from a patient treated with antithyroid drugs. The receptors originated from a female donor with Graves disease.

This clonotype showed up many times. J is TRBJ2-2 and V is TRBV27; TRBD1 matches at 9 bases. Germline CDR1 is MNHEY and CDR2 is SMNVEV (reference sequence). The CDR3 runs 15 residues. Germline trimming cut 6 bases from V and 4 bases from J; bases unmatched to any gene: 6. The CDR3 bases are TGTGCCAGCAGGCCGGGACAGGGAGTCACCGGGGAGCTGTTTTTT. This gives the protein CASRPGQGVTGELFF.

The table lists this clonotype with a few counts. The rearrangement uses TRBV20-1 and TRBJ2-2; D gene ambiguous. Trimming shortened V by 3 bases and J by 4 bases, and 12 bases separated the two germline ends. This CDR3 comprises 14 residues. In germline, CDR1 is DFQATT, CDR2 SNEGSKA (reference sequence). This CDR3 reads CSASLNAGTGELFF. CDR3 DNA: TGCAGTGCTAGCCTTAATGCAGGCACCGGGGAGCTGTTTTTT.

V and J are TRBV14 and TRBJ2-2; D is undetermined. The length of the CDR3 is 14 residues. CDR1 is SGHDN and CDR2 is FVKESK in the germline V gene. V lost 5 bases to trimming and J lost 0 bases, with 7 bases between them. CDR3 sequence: CASSESPNTGELFF. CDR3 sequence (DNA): TGTGCCAGCAGCGAGTCCCCGAACACCGGGGAGCTGTTTTTT.

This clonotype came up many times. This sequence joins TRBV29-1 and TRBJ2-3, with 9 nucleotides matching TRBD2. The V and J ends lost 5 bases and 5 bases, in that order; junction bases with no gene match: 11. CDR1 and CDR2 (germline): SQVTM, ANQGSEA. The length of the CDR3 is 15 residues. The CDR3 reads CSVSELAGFIDTQYF. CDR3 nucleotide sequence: TGCAGCGTTTCAGAGCTAGCGGGATTTATAGATACGCAGTATTTT.

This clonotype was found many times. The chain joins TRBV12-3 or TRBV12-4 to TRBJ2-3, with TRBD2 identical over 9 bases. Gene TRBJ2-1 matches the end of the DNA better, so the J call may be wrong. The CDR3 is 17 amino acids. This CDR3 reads CASSLEAGGPLQCEQFF. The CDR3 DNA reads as TGTGCCAGCAGTTTAGAGGCGGGAGGGCCCCTACAGTGTGAGCAGTTCTTC.

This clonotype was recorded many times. The CDR3 nucleotides read TGTGCCAGCAGTTTAGGGGCGGGAGGTAACCTACAAGAGACCCAGTACTTC. Protein product: CASSLGAGGNLQETQYF. This chain joins TRBV27 and TRBJ2-5, with TRBD2 matching over 8 bases. This CDR3 has 17 residues. V gave up 2 bases and J gave up 2 bases; unmatched junction bases: 10. Germline CDR1 MNHEY, CDR2 SMNVEV (reference sequence).

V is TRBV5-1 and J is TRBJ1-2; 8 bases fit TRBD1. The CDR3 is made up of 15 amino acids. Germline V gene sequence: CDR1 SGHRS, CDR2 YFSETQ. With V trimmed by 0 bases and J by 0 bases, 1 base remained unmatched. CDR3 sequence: CASSLAGGANYGYTF. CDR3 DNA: TGCGCCAGCAGCTTGGCAGGGGGCGCTAACTATGGCTACACCTTC.

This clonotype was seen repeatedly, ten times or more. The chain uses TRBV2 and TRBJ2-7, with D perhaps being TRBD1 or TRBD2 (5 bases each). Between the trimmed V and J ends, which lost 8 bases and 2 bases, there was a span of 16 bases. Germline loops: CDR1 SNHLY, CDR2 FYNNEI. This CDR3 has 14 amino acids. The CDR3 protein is CASSRGANPYEQYF. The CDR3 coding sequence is TGTGCCAGCTCACGAGGGGCAAACCCCTACGAGCAGTACTTC.

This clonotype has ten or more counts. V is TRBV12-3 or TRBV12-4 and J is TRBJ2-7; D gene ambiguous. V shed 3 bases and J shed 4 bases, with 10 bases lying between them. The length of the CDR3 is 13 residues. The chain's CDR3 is CASSLGSTYEQYF. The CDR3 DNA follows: TGTGCCAGCAGTTTGGGCAGTACTTACGAGCAGTACTTC.

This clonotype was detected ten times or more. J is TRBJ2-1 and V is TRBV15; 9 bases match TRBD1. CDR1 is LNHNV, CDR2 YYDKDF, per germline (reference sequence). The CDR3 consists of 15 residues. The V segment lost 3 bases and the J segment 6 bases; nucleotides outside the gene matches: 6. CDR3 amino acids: CATSSPGTGINEQFF. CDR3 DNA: TGTGCCACCAGCAGTCCCGGGACAGGGATCAATGAGCAGTTCTTC.

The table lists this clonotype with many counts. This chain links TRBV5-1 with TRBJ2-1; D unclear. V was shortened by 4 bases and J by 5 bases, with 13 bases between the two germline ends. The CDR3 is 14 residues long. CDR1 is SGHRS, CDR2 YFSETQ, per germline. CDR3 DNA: TGCGCCAGCAGCGTTTCCAGCCAAAACAATGAGCAGTTCTTC. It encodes CASSVSSQNNEQFF. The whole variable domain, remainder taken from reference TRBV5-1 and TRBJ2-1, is KAGVTQTPRYLIKTRGQQVTLSCSPISGHRSVSWYQQTPGQGLQFLFEYFSETQRNKGNFPGRFSGRQFSNSRSEMNVSTLELGDSALYLCASSVSSQNNEQFFGPGTRLTVL.

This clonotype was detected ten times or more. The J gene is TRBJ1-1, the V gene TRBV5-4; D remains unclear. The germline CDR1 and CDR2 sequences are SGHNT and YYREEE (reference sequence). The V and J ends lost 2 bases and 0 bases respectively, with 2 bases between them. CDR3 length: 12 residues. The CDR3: CASSLVNTEAFF. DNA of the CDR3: TGTGCCAGCAGCTTAGTGAACACTGAAGCTTTCTTT.

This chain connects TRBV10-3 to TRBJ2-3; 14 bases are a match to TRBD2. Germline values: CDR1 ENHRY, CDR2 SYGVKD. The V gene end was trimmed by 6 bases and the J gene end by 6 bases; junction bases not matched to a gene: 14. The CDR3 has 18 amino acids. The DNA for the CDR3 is TGTGCCATCAGGCAACCACCCGGGACTAGCGGGAGAGGTGATACGCAGTATTTT. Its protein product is CAIRQPPGTSGRGDTQYF.

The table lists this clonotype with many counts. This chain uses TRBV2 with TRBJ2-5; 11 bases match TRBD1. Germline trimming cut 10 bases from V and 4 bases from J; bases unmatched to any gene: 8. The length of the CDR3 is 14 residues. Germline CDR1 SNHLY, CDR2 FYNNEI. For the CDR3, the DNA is TGTGCCACCAACCCGGGACAGGGGGGAGAGACCCAGTACTTC. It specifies CATNPGQGGETQYF.

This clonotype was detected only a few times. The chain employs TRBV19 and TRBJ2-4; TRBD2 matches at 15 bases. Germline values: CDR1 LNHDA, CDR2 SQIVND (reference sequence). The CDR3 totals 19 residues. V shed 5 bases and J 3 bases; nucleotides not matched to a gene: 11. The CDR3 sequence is CASSPYGLAGGGGKNIQYF. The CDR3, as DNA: TGTGCCAGTAGTCCGTACGGACTAGCGGGAGGGGGGGGCAAAAACATTCAGTACTTC.

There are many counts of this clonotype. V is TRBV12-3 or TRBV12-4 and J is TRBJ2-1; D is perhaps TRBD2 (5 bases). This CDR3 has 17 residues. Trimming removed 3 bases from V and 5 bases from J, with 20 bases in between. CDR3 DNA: TGTGCCAGCAGTTTCCCAATCCAAAGGGTTAGCGACAATGAGCAGTTCTTC. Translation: CASSFPIQRVSDNEQFF.

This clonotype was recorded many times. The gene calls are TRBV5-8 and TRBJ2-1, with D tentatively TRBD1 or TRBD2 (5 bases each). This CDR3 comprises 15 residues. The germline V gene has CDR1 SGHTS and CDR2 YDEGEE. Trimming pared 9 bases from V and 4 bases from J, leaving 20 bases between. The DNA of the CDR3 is TGTGCCACCCTCCTAGGGACGATAGATTACAATGAGCAGTTCTTC. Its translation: CATLLGTIDYNEQFF.

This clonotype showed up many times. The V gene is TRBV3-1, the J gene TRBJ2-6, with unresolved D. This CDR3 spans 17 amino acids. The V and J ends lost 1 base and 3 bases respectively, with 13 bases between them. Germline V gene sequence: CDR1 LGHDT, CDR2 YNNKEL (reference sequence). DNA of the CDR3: TGTGCCAGCAGCCAAGGGACCCCTAACTTTGGGGCCAACGTCCTGACTTTC. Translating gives CASSQGTPNFGANVLTF.

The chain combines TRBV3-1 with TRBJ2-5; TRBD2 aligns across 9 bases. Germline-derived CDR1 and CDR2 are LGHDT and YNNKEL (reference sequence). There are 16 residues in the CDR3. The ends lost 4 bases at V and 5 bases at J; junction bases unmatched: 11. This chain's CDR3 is CASSPDGAGGLETQYF. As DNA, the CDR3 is TGTGCCAGCAGCCCGGACGGGGCGGGAGGGCTGGAGACCCAGTACTTC.

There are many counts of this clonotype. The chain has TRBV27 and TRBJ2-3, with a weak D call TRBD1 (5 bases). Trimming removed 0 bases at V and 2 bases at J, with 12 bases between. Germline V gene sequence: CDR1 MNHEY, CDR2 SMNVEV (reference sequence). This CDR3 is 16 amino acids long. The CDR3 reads CASSLSPGPFTDTQYF. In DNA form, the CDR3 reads TGTGCCAGCAGTTTATCGCCAGGGCCATTCACAGATACGCAGTATTTT.

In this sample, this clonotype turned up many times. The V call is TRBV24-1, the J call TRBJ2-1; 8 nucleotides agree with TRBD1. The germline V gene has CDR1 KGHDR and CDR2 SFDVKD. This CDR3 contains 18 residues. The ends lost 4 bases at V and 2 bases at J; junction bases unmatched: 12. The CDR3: CATSDTRGVQGAYNEQFF. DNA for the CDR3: TGTGCCACCAGTGACACCAGGGGGGTACAGGGGGCCTACAATGAGCAGTTCTTC.